Listed below are T cell receptor beta chains from one sample, sequenced in a study of T cell changes during pregnancy in multiple sclerosis. Assay used: immunoSEQ multiplex PCR; TCRdb lists only in-frame clones, some missing. The table has over 45,000 clones, roughly 92% seen once. Sequences were derived from CD8+ T cells from peripheral blood mononuclear cells, sampled in the third trimester of pregnancy. These receptors were collected from a female donor with multiple sclerosis, enrolled in a pregnancy study. Both conserved end residues are part of each CDR3.

j_call v_call cdr3_aa
TRBJ2-3 TRBV5-1 CASNSGSWTDTQYF
TRBJ2-5 TRBV11-2 CASSLLRETQYF
TRBJ1-1 TRBV7-6 CASSRQDGTEAFF
TRBJ1-1 TRBV30 CAWSVGWGLSTEAFF
TRBJ1-2 TRBV2 CASSESGTGPNYGYTF
TRBJ2-1 TRBV7-9 CASSSDTFYNEQFF
TRBJ2-3 TRBV11-3 CASSSSLAGWWNTDTQYF
TRBJ2-1 TRBV29-1 CSVEEQGTASYNEQFF
TRBJ2-3 TRBV2 CASSEAGLAGAADTQYF
TRBJ1-2 TRBV29-1 CSVGDTSGTGLYGYTF
TRBJ1-1 TRBV7-8 CASSPRTGTGALNTEAFF
TRBJ2-7 TRBV30 CAWSRQWGDEQYF
TRBJ1-1 TRBV9 CASSEGGESTEAFF
TRBJ1-5 TRBV9 CASSVGSGNQPQHF
TRBJ2-1 TRBV7-9 CASSSVASGIYNEQFF
TRBJ2-7 TRBV27 CASSSPGQGAWEQYF
TRBJ1-2 TRBV6-5 CASTHGTGEGYTF
TRBJ2-7 TRBV19 CASSIGPNLAGGSYEQYF
TRBJ1-2 TRBV11-3 CASSPVSYSGRFYGYTF
TRBJ1-1 TRBV29-1 CSARGLTEGAFF
TRBJ2-7 TRBV5-6 CASSLNFAGLEQYF
TRBJ2-2 TRBV30 CAWVTSGLGELFF
TRBJ2-2 TRBV9 CASSPRGTGELFF
TRBJ2-1 TRBV25-1 CASSELGSNEQFF
TRBJ2-7 TRBV7-9 CASSTDSYEQYF
TRBJ2-5 TRBV13 CASSLMAGGNQETQYF
TRBJ2-1 TRBV19 CASSTRLHNEQFF
TRBJ2-7 TRBV7-9 CASSPRGTGAYEQYF
TRBJ2-1 TRBV5-1 CASSTGLAGANEQFF
TRBJ2-6 TRBV4-1 CASSQDSTGVLSGANVLTF
TRBJ2-5 TRBV21-1 CASSKGAAPQETQYF
TRBJ2-3 TRBV27 CASSLGARADTQYF
TRBJ2-7 TRBV15 CATSWTGGTDGQYF
TRBJ1-2 TRBV27 CASSLVPTGGYTF
TRBJ1-2 TRBV29-1 CSVPPVGAHPNYGYTF
TRBJ2-1 TRBV4-3 CASSQDPLAGSSYNEQFF
TRBJ2-3 TRBV4-1 CASSQAIERTDTQYF
TRBJ2-2 TRBV2 CASFPGQNTGELFF
TRBJ2-7 TRBV5-4 CASSSRDRVYEQYF
TRBJ2-7 TRBV7-8 CASREGATYEQYF
TRBJ2-3 TRBV4-3 CASSQRTGDITDTQYF
TRBJ2-1 TRBV27 CASSQGQGDNEQFF
TRBJ1-4 TRBV7-2 CASSLRGGLTNEKLFF
TRBJ2-7 TRBV19 CASSAGAPGEQYF
TRBJ2-7 TRBV27 CASSFSGAGEQYF
TRBJ2-2 TRBV19 CASSTMTTTGELFF